This T cell receptor (beta chain) was profiled in a study of graft-versus-host responses after intestinal transplantation. Study overall: The whole recipient group had anti-thymocyte globulin induction followed by tacrolimus and steroids for two to four years. Study outcomes and limitations: Peak circulating GvH clone levels tracked with early post-transplant HvG declines.

V shed 6 bases and J shed 9 bases, with 21 bases lying between them. CDR1 is SNHLY, CDR2 FYNNEI, per germline. This CDR3 comprises 15 residues. The repertoire was sequenced with immunoSEQ multiplex PCR; TCRdb's copy has only in-frame clones and lacks some. The repertoire holds around 2,900 clones, about 93% seen once, with around 3.9% in the top ten. Concerning this clone: Its matching antigen is unknown.

Sample: bone marrow, taken approximately 56 weeks after transplant. The V gene is TRBV2, the J gene TRBJ2-1; tentative D call: TRBD2 (7 bases). This clonotype was obtained from a human patient who received an intestinal transplant, so some T cells may come from the graft donor. CDR3 sequence reads: CASSQGGGRGREQFF. CDR3 nucleotide sequence: TGTGCCAGCAGCCAAGGGGGGGGCCGGGGACGTGAGCAGTTCTTC.